Below are 32 T cell receptor beta chains sequenced from a single sample in a study of PD-1 blockade in mismatch repair-deficient tumors. TCRdb keeps only in-frame clones here, not all; method: immunoSEQ multiplex PCR. This table has 120,000 or so clones, around 83% appearing once. Sequencing was performed on peripheral blood, taken 44 weeks after starting pembrolizumab. The receptor source for this set is an adult with mismatch repair-deficient cancer.

This clone was counted a few times. The chain couples TRBV5-1 to TRBJ1-2, with D possibly TRBD1 on 5 matching bases. Per germline, CDR1 SGHRS and CDR2 YFSETQ. The CDR3 length is 15 residues. V dropped 3 bases and J dropped 7 bases, with 19 bases sitting between them. The CDR3 DNA follows: TGCGCCAGCAGCTCCGGTGGGCAGGGAGCCGGTGGCTACACCTTC. Its protein is CASSSGGQGAGGYTF.

This clone was observed a handful of times. This chain links TRBV11-1 with TRBJ2-3; the match to TRBD2 covers 10 bases. Unmatched junction bases numbered 5, after V lost 5 bases and J lost 0 bases. Germline-derived CDR1 and CDR2 are SGHAT and FQDESV (reference sequence). CDR3 length: 16 residues. In DNA, the CDR3 is TGTGCCAGCAGCCTGGGACTAGCGATTAGCACAGATACGCAGTATTTT. Encoded protein: CASSLGLAISTDTQYF.

The chain joins TRBV28 to TRBJ1-2; 12 bases line up with TRBD1. V lost 3 bases to trimming and J lost 7 bases; unmatched junction nucleotides: 9. Germline V CDR1 and CDR2: MDHEN, SYDVKM. This CDR3 has 16 amino acids. CDR3 in DNA: TGTGCCAGCAGTTTTTTCGCGGGACAGGGGGCGTCTGGCTACACCTTC. Encoded protein: CASSFFAGQGASGYTF.

The rearrangement joins TRBV7-9 to TRBJ2-7, with 7 bases that match TRBD1. V trimming: 4 bases; J trimming: 0 bases; junction bases outside the gene matches: 6. The CDR3 consists of 15 residues. Germline loops: CDR1 SEHNR, CDR2 FQNEAQ (reference sequence). The CDR3 spells CASSSSDRSSYEQYF. CDR3 sequence (DNA): TGTGCCAGCAGCTCTTCGGACAGGAGCTCCTACGAGCAGTACTTC. The full variable domain, its missing parts supplied by reference TRBV7-9 and TRBJ2-7, is DTGVSQNPRHKITKRGQNVTFRCDPISEHNRLYWYRQTLGQGPEFLTYFQNEAQLEKSRLLSDRFSAERPKGSFSTLEIQRTEQGDSAMYLCASSSSDRSSYEQYFGPGTRLTVT.

This rearrangement joins TRBV28 to TRBJ2-6, with TRBD1 matching over 7 bases. CDR1 MDHEN and CDR2 SYDVKM come from the germline V gene. Germline trimming cut 5 bases from V and 4 bases from J; bases unmatched to any gene: 5. CDR3 length equals 15 residues. CDR3 DNA sequence: TGTGCCAGCAGTCTTAGGGGGCTCGGGGCCAACGTCCTGACTTTC. Protein product: CASSLRGLGANVLTF. Supplemented by reference TRBV28 and TRBJ2-6, the full variable domain reads DVKVTQSSRYLVKRTGEKVFLECVQDMDHENMFWYRQDPGLGLRLIYFSYDVKMKEKGDIPEGYSVSREKKERFSLILESASTNQTSMYLCASSLRGLGANVLTFGAGSRLTVL.

This clone was observed a single time. V usage is TRBV28 and J usage is TRBJ1-5; no firm D call. Trimming removed 1 base at V and 2 bases at J, with 9 bases between. The CDR3 loop spans 15 amino acids. Per germline, CDR1 MDHEN and CDR2 SYDVKM. CDR3 sequence reads: CASSLFRSGNQPQHF. The CDR3 nucleotides are TGTGCCAGCAGTTTATTTCGCAGCGGCAATCAGCCCCAGCATTTT.

The chain is built from TRBV19 and TRBJ1-5, with 9 nucleotides matching TRBD1. J lost 4 bases, V lost 4 bases, and 5 bases had no gene match. CDR1 is LNHDA and CDR2 is SQIVND in the germline V gene (reference sequence). This CDR3 contains 15 residues. The CDR3 DNA sequence: TGTGCCAGTAGTAGACGACAGGGGGGGAATCAGCCCCAGCATTTT. This encodes CASSRRQGGNQPQHF.

The chain couples TRBV28 to TRBJ1-3; D not certain. This CDR3 spans 13 amino acids. Germline CDR1 is MDHEN and CDR2 is SYDVKM. The ends were cut back, 10 bases at V and 0 bases at J, with 10 bases in the middle. The CDR3 loop reads CATTSLSGNTIYF. CDR3 DNA: TGTGCCACCACAAGCCTCTCTGGAAACACCATATATTTT. The full variable domain, rest sourced from reference TRBV28 and TRBJ1-3, is DVKVTQSSRYLVKRTGEKVFLECVQDMDHENMFWYRQDPGLGLRLIYFSYDVKMKEKGDIPEGYSVSREKKERFSLILESASTNQTSMYLCATTSLSGNTIYFGEGSWLTVV.

This clone has more than one count but fewer than ten. This chain joins TRBV10-2 and TRBJ1-2; D is undetermined. Trimming shortened V by 3 bases and J by 7 bases, and 12 bases separated the two germline ends. Germline values: CDR1 WSHSY, CDR2 SAAADI. The CDR3 contains 13 residues. CDR3 sequence: CASSDLESAGYTF. The CDR3, as DNA: TGCGCCAGCAGTGACCTAGAGTCAGCTGGCTACACCTTC.

The chain combines TRBV6-1 with TRBJ1-1; TRBD1 matches at 7 bases. Germline V gene sequence: CDR1 MNHNS, CDR2 SASEGT. With V trimmed by 7 bases and J by 4 bases, 12 bases remained unmatched. The CDR3 runs 15 residues. CDR3 bases: TGTGCCAGCATCAAAGGGGCAGGGGGGGCCACTGAAGCTTTCTTT. Amino acids: CASIKGAGGATEAFF.

The chain couples TRBV7-8 to TRBJ1-2, with D perhaps matching TRBD1 (5 bases). The CDR3 consists of 17 residues. Germline CDR1 reads SGHVS; CDR2 reads FQNEAQ. Trimming removed 6 bases at V and 3 bases at J, with 23 bases between. CDR3 bases: TGTGCCAGCAGGAGGGTTGGGGGGATCCCTACTTACTATGGCTACACCTTC. This codes for CASRRVGGIPTYYGYTF.

The rearrangement joins TRBV2 to TRBJ2-7, with a possible D match to TRBD1 (6 bases). V lost 1 base, J lost 4 bases, and 11 bases lay in between. The CDR3 extends over 14 amino acids. Germline lookup yields CDR1 SNHLY and CDR2 FYNNEI. The CDR3 bases are TGTGCCAGCAGTGAAGTCGACAGGTTATACGAGCAGTACTTC. It encodes CASSEVDRLYEQYF. Full variable domain (remainder filled in from reference TRBV2 and TRBJ2-7): EPEVTQTPSHQVTQMGQEVILRCVPISNHLYFYWYRQILGQKVEFLVSFYNNEISEKSEIFDDQFSVERPDGSNFTLKIRSTKLEDSAMYFCASSEVDRLYEQYFGPGTRLTVT.

A remark on this clone: At one end, the junction sequence differs from germline, possibly due to a read error. V is TRBV5-5 and J is TRBJ2-7, with 9 bases matching TRBD1. This CDR3 contains 15 residues. CDR1 and CDR2 (germline): SGHKS, YYEKEE (reference sequence). The CDR3 reads CASSQETGGSYEQYF. The CDR3 nucleotides are TGCGCCAGCAGCCAAGAGACAGGGGGTTCCTACGAGCAGTACTTC.

V usage is TRBV7-2 and J usage is TRBJ2-3, with 11 bases lining up with TRBD1. CDR3 length: 18 residues. J gave up 2 bases and V 2 bases, and 9 bases lay outside the gene matches. The germline V gene has CDR1 SGHTA and CDR2 FQGNSA. CDR3 DNA sequence: TGTGCCAGCAGCTTATCCGGGACAGGGGGTACTGACACAGATACGCAGTATTTT. This codes for CASSLSGTGGTDTDTQYF. The full variable domain, in which reference TRBV7-2 and TRBJ2-3 provide the parts outside the CDR3, is GAGVSQSPSNKVTEKGKDVELRCDPISGHTALYWYRQSLGQGLEFLIYFQGNSAPDKSGLPSDRFSAERTGGSVSTLTIQRTQQEDSAVYLCASSLSGTGGTDTDTQYFGPGTRLTVL.

This chain links TRBV5-6 with TRBJ2-4; TRBD1 might be the D (6 bases). The V gene's germline CDR1 is SGHDT and CDR2 YYEEEE. Between the trimmed V and J ends, which lost 4 bases and 0 bases, there was a span of 14 bases. The CDR3 covers 16 residues. CDR3 residues: CASSHGTLLAKNIQYF. As DNA, the CDR3 is TGTGCCAGCAGCCACGGGACACTGCTAGCCAAAAACATTCAGTACTTC.

V usage is TRBV5-6 and J usage is TRBJ1-2; 7 nucleotides match TRBD1. Trimming at V came to 4 bases and at J to 5 bases, leaving 11 bases not matched to a gene. Germline V gene data show CDR1 as SGHDT and CDR2 as YYEEEE. This CDR3 comprises 15 residues. The CDR3 protein is CASSRRDSRQYGYTF. The DNA for the CDR3 is TGTGCCAGCAGCCGGAGGGACAGCCGACAGTATGGCTACACCTTC.

The chain combines TRBV7-3 with TRBJ2-1, with D unclear. Germline V lookup: CDR1 SGHTA, CDR2 FQGTGA. This CDR3 contains 13 residues. V was cut by 0 bases and J by 9 bases, with 9 bases left in between. CDR3 DNA: TGTGCCAGCAGCTTAACAGGGAATCGTGAGCAGTTCTTC. It translates to CASSLTGNREQFF.

In regard to this clone: Other DNA sequences within the sample encode an identical CDR3. The chain joins TRBV4-3 to TRBJ2-6; unclear D gene. CDR1 LGHNA and CDR2 YSLEER come from the germline V gene. V shed 0 bases and J shed 0 bases, with 6 bases lying between them. The CDR3 totals 16 residues. This CDR3 is CASSQDSSSGANVLTF. Written as DNA, the CDR3 is TGCGCCAGCAGCCAAGACAGCTCCTCTGGGGCCAACGTCCTGACTTTC.

This clone appeared once. The chain recombines TRBV11-2 with TRBJ2-5; 7 bases agree with TRBD2. Germline CDR1 and CDR2: SGHAT and FQNNGV. V lost 6 bases, J lost 1 base, and 11 bases stayed unmatched. This CDR3 has 16 amino acids. The CDR3 protein is CASRITPASGQETQYF. As DNA, the CDR3 is TGTGCCAGCAGAATAACCCCGGCTAGCGGCCAAGAGACCCAGTACTTC.

The rearrangement uses TRBV15 and TRBJ1-4, with D hard to call. The germline gives CDR1 LNHNV, CDR2 YYDKDF (reference sequence). The CDR3 is made up of 18 amino acids. Trimming removed 0 bases at V and 0 bases at J, with 14 bases between. Here the CDR3 reads CATSRDWRSIATNEKLFF. The CDR3 nucleotides are TGTGCCACCAGCAGAGATTGGAGGTCCATTGCAACTAATGAAAAACTGTTTTTT. The variable domain in full, completed from reference TRBV15 and TRBJ1-4, reads DAMVIQNPRYQVTQFGKPVTLSCSQTLNHNVMYWYQQKSSQAPKLLFHYYDKDFNNEADTPDNFQSRRPNTSFCFLDIRSPGLGDTAMYLCATSRDWRSIATNEKLFFGSGTQLSVL.

The genes are TRBV28 and TRBJ2-3; 8 nucleotides match TRBD2. The CDR3 has 14 amino acids. Germline CDR1 is MDHEN and CDR2 is SYDVKM. V trimming: 4 bases; J trimming: 2 bases; junction bases outside the gene matches: 2. The CDR3 loop is CASSYGRDTDTQYF. The DNA of the CDR3 is TGTGCCAGCAGTTACGGGAGGGACACAGATACGCAGTATTTT. Full variable domain (rest looked up from reference TRBV28 and TRBJ2-3): DVKVTQSSRYLVKRTGEKVFLECVQDMDHENMFWYRQDPGLGLRLIYFSYDVKMKEKGDIPEGYSVSREKKERFSLILESASTNQTSMYLCASSYGRDTDTQYFGPGTRLTVL.

The V call is TRBV7-9, the J call TRBJ1-1; tentatively, D is TRBD1 (5 bases). The CDR3 extends over 16 amino acids. Trimming left V 5 bases short and J 0 bases short, with 16 bases between. Germline assignment: CDR1 SEHNR and CDR2 FQNEAQ (reference sequence). CDR3 in amino acids: CASSPWGGTLNTEAFF. The DNA of the CDR3 is TGTGCCAGCAGCCCGTGGGGAGGGACCCTGAACACTGAAGCTTTCTTT.

V is TRBV29-1 and J is TRBJ2-3; 12 bases are a match to TRBD2. Germline V CDR1 and CDR2: SQVTM, ANQGSEA. The CDR3 loop spans 14 amino acids. Trimming at V came to 6 bases and at J to 2 bases, leaving 3 bases not matched to a gene. CDR3 protein: CSVRLAGVTDTQYF. The CDR3 coding sequence is TGCAGCGTCCGACTAGCGGGGGTCACAGATACGCAGTATTTT.

The chain links TRBV4-3 to TRBJ1-5, with D unresolved. From germline, CDR1 is LGHNA and CDR2 YSLEER. This CDR3 is built from 15 residues. V was clipped by 0 bases and J by 5 bases, with 11 bases between them. Here the CDR3 DNA reads TGCGCCAGCAGCCAAGATGTAGGTGACTATCAGCCCCAGCATTTT. This sequence encodes CASSQDVGDYQPQHF.

This rearrangement joins TRBV9 to TRBJ2-3; TRBD2 matches at 7 bases. Unmatched junction bases numbered 6, after V lost 0 bases and J lost 8 bases. CDR3 length: 14 residues. Germline V gene lookup returns CDR1 SGDLS and CDR2 YYNGEE. The CDR3 sequence: CASSVGGSGVTQYF. CDR3 DNA sequence: TGTGCCAGCAGCGTAGGCGGAAGCGGGGTTACGCAGTATTTT.

The rearrangement links TRBV28 to TRBJ1-1; possibly TRBD1 for D (6 bases). Trimming shortened V by 4 bases and J by 5 bases, and 8 bases separated the two germline ends. Germline V lookup: CDR1 MDHEN, CDR2 SYDVKM. The CDR3 spans 12 residues. CDR3: CASSSQGTEAFF. The CDR3 DNA follows: TGTGCCAGCAGTTCACAGGGAACTGAAGCTTTCTTT.

The V gene is TRBV7-9, the J gene TRBJ1-2, with 9 bases identical to TRBD1. The J segment lost 6 bases and the V segment lost 1 base, leaving 6 bases of the junction unmatched. Germline V lookup: CDR1 SEHNR, CDR2 FQNEAQ (reference sequence). The CDR3 contains 15 residues. For the CDR3, the DNA is TGTGCCAGCAGCTTAGATTGGACAGGGGTGGATGGCTACACCTTC. It is translated as CASSLDWTGVDGYTF.

The table lists this clone with a few counts. The chain carries TRBV6-5 and TRBJ2-1; D unclear. The CDR3 has 12 amino acids. The germline gives CDR1 MNHEY, CDR2 SVGAGI. With 4 bases removed from V and 10 bases from J, the gap between germline ends came to 11 bases. CDR3 sequence reads: CASSSEYLEQFF. The CDR3 nucleotides are TGTGCCAGCAGTTCCGAGTACTTGGAGCAGTTCTTC.

The chain is built from TRBV11-2 and TRBJ2-5; maybe TRBD1 (5 bases). Looked up from germline, CDR1 is SGHAT and CDR2 is FQNNGV. The CDR3 has 16 amino acids. V was trimmed by 5 bases and J by 0 bases, leaving 16 bases between them. The CDR3 spells CASSTTDIFYQETQYF. The DNA for the CDR3 is TGTGCCAGCAGCACCACGGACATCTTTTACCAAGAGACCCAGTACTTC.

The rearrangement links TRBV9 to TRBJ2-7; a possible D gene is TRBD2 (7 bases). CDR1 and CDR2 from the germline V gene are SGDLS and YYNGEE. There are 14 residues in the CDR3. Trimming pared 0 bases from V and 5 bases from J, leaving 12 bases between. The DNA for the CDR3 is TGTGCCAGCAGCGTAGAGGGGGGGCAAAACGAGCAGTACTTC. Translation gives CASSVEGGQNEQYF.

The CDR3 DNA reads as TGTGCCTGGAGCCACTCCGGGATCGAGCAGTTCTTC. Amino acids: CAWSHSGIEQFF. The V call is TRBV30, the J call TRBJ2-1, with TRBD2 as a possible D gene (5 bases). Trimming removed 3 bases at V and 10 bases at J, with 13 bases between. The CDR3 covers 12 residues. Germline V gives CDR1 GTSNPN, CDR2 SVGIG (reference sequence).

The V call is TRBV15, the J call TRBJ1-4, with 9 bases lining up with TRBD1. CDR1 LNHNV and CDR2 YYDKDF come from the germline V gene (reference sequence). V lost 3 bases to trimming and J lost 7 bases; unmatched junction nucleotides: 6. The CDR3 consists of 15 residues. In DNA, the CDR3 is TGTGCCACCAGCAGGGACGGGACAGGGTTTGAAAAACTGTTTTTT. This gives the protein CATSRDGTGFEKLFF.